The T cell receptor beta chain described here comes from a study of cytomegalovirus exposure and HLA in healthy donors. PCR amplification relied on 60 Vbeta primers (plus 13 Jbeta primers). Profiled with immunoSEQ multiplex PCR; TCRdb holds only in-frame clones, not every one. The sample lists about 54,000 clones; less than 85% were seen once. The J segment lost 2 bases and the V segment lost 2 bases, leaving 6 bases of the junction unmatched. Germline V gives CDR1 KGHSH, CDR2 LQKENI. The CDR3 runs 15 residues. Sequenced material: PBMCs. This receptor was obtained from a woman aged 18-29 years in good health and CMV-seronegative. The chain has TRBV18 and TRBJ2-7, with TRBD2 matching 7 bases. CDR3 nucleotides: TGTGCCAGCTCACCAAGGGCGGGGGAACCCTACGAGCAGTACTTC. It is translated as CASSPRAGEPYEQYF.